The 20 T cell receptor beta chains in this list originate from one sample, sequenced in a study of CD8 T cells in ankylosing spondylitis. Via MiXCR, TCRdb re-called the 5' RACE reads, giving one row per CDR3 protein. The sample contains approximately 140,000 distinct CDR3 sequences, 40% to 50% of which appear only once. The sample consisted of synovial fluid, either unsorted or a sorted T cell fraction (not recorded which). The receptors come from a male donor with ankylosing spondylitis.

This clonotype was observed a few times. This rearrangement joins TRBV15 to TRBJ1-5; D not resolved. The length of the CDR3 is 16 residues. Germline-derived CDR1 and CDR2 are LNHNV and YYDKDF (reference sequence). V gave up 5 bases and J gave up 9 bases, with 23 bases separating them. The CDR3 DNA sequence: TGTGCCACCAGCCCCGACCGGCATATGCGGGTCTGGCCCCAGCATTTT. It is translated as CATSPDRHMRVWPQHF.

This clonotype has only one observation. The rearrangement links TRBV20-1 to TRBJ2-7, with a tentative D call TRBD1 (5 bases). Per germline, CDR1 DFQATT and CDR2 SNEGSKA (reference sequence). Trimming cost V 3 bases and J 0 bases, with 21 bases left between them. The length of the CDR3 is 17 residues. CDR3 sequence (DNA): TGCAGTGCTAGGACTCCTTTGGGGCCATCAAGCTCCTACGAGCAGTACTTC. It codes for CSARTPLGPSSSYEQYF.

This clonotype was seen only a few times. The chain links TRBV18 to TRBJ2-7; 12 bases are shared with TRBD2. The CDR3 is 16 amino acids. Unmatched junction bases numbered 4, after V lost 2 bases and J lost 2 bases. Germline CDR1 is KGHSH and CDR2 is LQKENI. DNA for the CDR3: TGTGCCAGCTCACCAGTACTAGCGGGGGGCGCCTACGAGCAGTACTTC. This encodes CASSPVLAGGAYEQYF.

This clonotype was seen only a few times. The chain combines TRBV28 with TRBJ1-2; D unclear. The CDR3 runs 14 residues. Germline-derived CDR1 and CDR2 are MDHEN and SYDVKM. The V and J ends lost 7 bases and 8 bases respectively, with 20 bases between them. The CDR3 DNA follows: TGTGCCAGCACCCCCGGAAGCACGGTCTGGGGCTACACCTTC. Its translation is CASTPGSTVWGYTF.

The CDR3 loop reads CSAIGSGTEAFF. CDR3 in DNA: TGCAGTGCCATAGGTAGCGGCACTGAAGCTTTCTTT. V usage is TRBV20-1 and J usage is TRBJ1-1; no firm D call. Trimming took off 6 bases at V and 4 bases at J, with 12 bases between the two ends. The V gene's germline CDR1 is DFQATT and CDR2 SNEGSKA (reference sequence). The CDR3 is 12 amino acids.

This clonotype was seen a few times. The V and J genes are TRBV12-3 or TRBV12-4 and TRBJ1-6, with a possible D match to TRBD1 (5 bases). The V and J ends lost 2 bases and 9 bases respectively, with 14 bases between them. The CDR3 totals 15 residues. CDR3 sequence: CASSLRQRIFSPLHF. The CDR3 bases are TGTGCCAGCAGTTTAAGACAGAGGATATTTTCACCCCTCCACTTT.

The V and J genes are TRBV4-3 and TRBJ2-7; 10 nucleotides match TRBD1. CDR3 size: 14 residues. Trimming at V came to 4 bases and at J to 7 bases, leaving 7 bases not matched to a gene. CDR1 and CDR2 (germline): LGHNA, YSLEER. The chain's CDR3 is CASSRRQGAWEQYF. CDR3 sequence (DNA): TGCGCCAGCAGCCGGAGACAGGGGGCATGGGAGCAGTACTTC.

This chain links TRBV20-1 with TRBJ2-3, with a tentative D call TRBD1 (5 bases). The CDR3 length is 12 residues. V lost 3 bases and J lost 7, with 11 bases in between. Germline CDR1 is DFQATT and CDR2 is SNEGSKA (reference sequence). The CDR3 region has the DNA TGCAGTGCTAGGGTCGCAGGGAATACGCAGTATTTT. Translation gives CSARVAGNTQYF.

This clonotype was picked up many times. This sequence joins TRBV7-9 and TRBJ2-1, with 7 bases lining up with TRBD1. The germline V gene has CDR1 SEHNR and CDR2 FQNEAQ (reference sequence). CDR3 length equals 11 residues. Trimming took 4 bases from V and 12 from J; bases not matched to a gene: 3. The CDR3 DNA sequence: TGTGCCAGCAGCTCCCGGGACAGGCAGTTCTTC. Residues: CASSSRDRQFF.

The chain couples TRBV10-3 to TRBJ1-2, with 7 nucleotides matching TRBD1. Germline CDR1 reads ENHRY; CDR2 reads SYGVKD. The CDR3 runs 15 residues. J lost 8 bases, V lost 0 bases, and 9 bases had no gene match. CDR3 sequence: CAISESRTGVRGYTF. CDR3 nucleotides: TGTGCCATCAGTGAGTCGAGGACAGGCGTACGGGGCTACACCTTC.

This clonotype has only a few counts. The rearrangement links TRBV6-2 or TRBV6-3 to TRBJ2-1; 7 bases align to TRBD1. The V and J ends lost 7 bases and 1 base, in that order; junction bases with no gene match: 7. Germline V CDR1 and CDR2: MNHEY, SVGEGT. The CDR3 has 15 amino acids. The CDR3 is CASIPRGWSYNEQFF. In nucleotides, the CDR3 is TGTGCCAGCATCCCCAGGGGGTGGTCCTACAATGAGCAGTTCTTC.

The V and J genes are TRBV5-1 and TRBJ2-5, with D unclear. The V and J ends lost 3 bases and 1 base respectively, with 7 bases between them. The CDR3 has 13 residues. Per germline, CDR1 SGHRS and CDR2 YFSETQ. The CDR3 loop reads CASSSPGQETQYF. The CDR3, as DNA: TGCGCCAGCAGCTCCCCCGGCCAAGAGACCCAGTACTTC.

There are a few counts of this clonotype. V usage is TRBV12-3 or TRBV12-4 and J usage is TRBJ1-1; D gene uncertain. V was pared by 2 bases and J by 6 bases, with 10 bases between. This CDR3 is built from 13 residues. DNA of the CDR3: TGTGCCAGCAGTTTACGGCGGGCCGCTGAAGCTTTCTTT. Translated, it gives CASSLRRAAEAFF.

The genes are TRBV3-1 and TRBJ2-7; TRBD2 is a possible D gene (6 bases). The germline gives CDR1 LGHDT, CDR2 YNNKEL (reference sequence). This CDR3 has 16 residues. V was trimmed by 0 bases and J by 0 bases, leaving 12 bases between them. The CDR3 loop is CASSQDLFGSSYEQYF. The CDR3, as DNA: TGTGCCAGCAGCCAAGATCTTTTCGGGAGCTCCTACGAGCAGTACTTC.

Worth noting for this clonotype: Relative to the germline gene, one junction end is altered; a read error may explain this. The chain combines TRBV7-9 with TRBJ2-4, with 8 bases matching TRBD2. CDR1 is SEHNR and CDR2 is FQNEAQ in the germline V gene (reference sequence). CDR3 length: 16 amino acids. Here the CDR3 DNA reads TGTGCCAGCACCTTAGGACTAGCAGTAGCCAAAAACATTCAGTACTTC. This encodes CASTLGLAVAKNIQYF.

This clonotype was observed at least ten times. The J gene is TRBJ2-7, the V gene TRBV7-9, with 8 bases identical to TRBD2. The CDR3 contains 14 residues. CDR1 SEHNR and CDR2 FQNEAQ come from the germline V gene (reference sequence). With V trimmed by 2 bases and J by 4 bases, 4 bases remained unmatched. CDR3 amino acids: CASSLSGRGYEQYF. Here the CDR3 DNA reads TGTGCCAGCAGCTTAAGCGGGAGAGGTTACGAGCAGTACTTC.

A few counts support this clonotype. Since a much larger clone is just one base distant, this may be a read error. V usage is TRBV11-2 and J usage is TRBJ2-3, with D perhaps matching TRBD2 (7 bases). The germline V gene has CDR1 SGHAT and CDR2 FQNNGV. This CDR3 has 16 amino acids. CDR3 sequence (DNA): TGTGCCAGCGGCTTATCGGTGGGGGGGGCCACAGATACGCAGTATTTT. Protein product: CASGLSVGGATDTQYF.

The J gene is TRBJ2-2, the V gene TRBV27; 8 nucleotides match TRBD1. The ends lost 8 bases at V and 7 bases at J; junction bases unmatched: 6. The CDR3 has 13 amino acids. CDR1 and CDR2 (germline): MNHEY, SMNVEV (reference sequence). DNA of the CDR3: TGTGCCAGCCACAGGGGGTTCGGCGGGGAGCTGTTTTTT. Protein: CASHRGFGGELFF.

This clonotype occurred a few times. The CDR3 nucleotides are TGTGCCAGCAGACCCCTCGGACAGGAAGAGACCCAGTACTTC. This sequence encodes CASRPLGQEETQYF. The genes are TRBV27 and TRBJ2-5; 7 nucleotides align to TRBD1. CDR3 length: 14 residues. Losses at the gene ends were 6 bases for V and 3 bases for J; bases not matched to a gene: 7. Germline assignment: CDR1 MNHEY and CDR2 SMNVEV (reference sequence).

This chain uses TRBV2 with TRBJ2-1; D is tentatively TRBD1 or TRBD2 (6 bases each). The CDR3 is 13 amino acids. Deletions cut 7 bases from V and 5 bases from J, with 12 bases between. The germline V gene has CDR1 SNHLY and CDR2 FYNNEI. CDR3 sequence reads: CASNGGHDNEQFF. The DNA for the CDR3 is TGTGCCAGCAACGGGGGCCACGACAATGAGCAGTTCTTC. Supplemented by reference TRBV2 and TRBJ2-1, the full variable domain reads EPEVTQTPSHQVTQMGQEVILRCVPISNHLYFYWYRQILGQKVEFLVSFYNNEISEKSEIFDDQFSVERPDGSNFTLKIRSTKLEDSAMYFCASNGGHDNEQFFGPGTRLTVL.